This T cell receptor (beta chain) emerged from a study of blood T cell repertoires in COVID-19. Study-level background: T cells, B-cell-depleted T cells, or PBMCs provided the cDNA or gDNA that served as material.

Sequenced by immunoSEQ multiplex PCR; TCRdb stores in-frame clones only, minus some. The table lists 250,000 to 350,000 clones, 88% of them singletons. Germline CDR1 is MNHNY and CDR2 is SVGAGI (reference sequence). This CDR3 region has 13 residues. Trimming removed 6 bases from V and 4 bases from J; junction bases left unmatched: 4. The clonotype comes from a man aged 18 to 30 with active or convalescent COVID-19. Source material: peripheral blood. The chain uses TRBV6-6 and TRBJ1-2, with TRBD1 identical over 8 bases. The CDR3 reads CASSPGGSYGYTF. The CDR3 DNA follows: TGTGCCAGCAGCCCAGGGGGCAGCTATGGCTACACCTTC.